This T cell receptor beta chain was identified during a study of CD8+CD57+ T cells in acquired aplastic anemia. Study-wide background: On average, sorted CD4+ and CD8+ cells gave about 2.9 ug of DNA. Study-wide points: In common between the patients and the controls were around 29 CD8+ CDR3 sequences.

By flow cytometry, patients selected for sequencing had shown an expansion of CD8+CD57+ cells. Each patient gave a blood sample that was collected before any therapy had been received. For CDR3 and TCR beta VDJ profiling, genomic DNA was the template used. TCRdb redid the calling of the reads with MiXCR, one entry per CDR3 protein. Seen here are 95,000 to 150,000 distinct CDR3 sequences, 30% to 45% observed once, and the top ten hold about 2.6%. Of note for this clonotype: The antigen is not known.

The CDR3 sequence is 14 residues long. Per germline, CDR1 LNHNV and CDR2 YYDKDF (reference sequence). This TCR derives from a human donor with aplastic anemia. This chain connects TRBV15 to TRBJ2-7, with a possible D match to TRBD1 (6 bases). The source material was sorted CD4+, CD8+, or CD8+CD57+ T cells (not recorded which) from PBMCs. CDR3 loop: CATSREGAAYGQYV. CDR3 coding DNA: TGTGCCACCAGCAGAGAGGGGGCGGCCTACGGGCAGTACGTC.